The T cell receptor beta chain described here comes from a study of blood T cell repertoires in COVID-19. TCRdb keeps only in-frame clones here, not all; method: immunoSEQ multiplex PCR. There are about 260,000 clones in the sample; 80% to 90% occur only once, and approximately 2% lies in the top ten. The specimen was peripheral blood. The origin of this receptor is a man under 40 with active or convalescent COVID-19.

The CDR3 sequence is CASSTGSPLGYTF. Written as DNA, the CDR3 is TGTGCCAGTAGTACAGGCAGCCCTCTTGGCTACACCTTC. The chain has TRBV19 and TRBJ1-2; D not certain. The CDR3 contains 13 residues. Germline CDR1 LNHDA, CDR2 SQIVND (reference sequence). Trimming pared 4 bases from V and 7 bases from J, leaving 13 bases between.